The next 4 T cell receptor beta chains were all read from a single sample in a study of cytomegalovirus exposure and HLA in healthy donors. Primers included in the PCR were 60 Vbeta and 13 Jbeta primers. Using immunoSEQ multiplex PCR, the repertoire was profiled, and TCRdb retains in-frame clones only, with some absent. Here the sample spans 120,000 or so clones, roughly 80% being singletons. The sequenced material came from PBMCs. These TCRs come from a woman aged 40-49 years in good health and CMV-seronegative.

The chain carries TRBV4-2 and TRBJ2-2, with a weak D call TRBD2 (5 bases). This CDR3 comprises 15 residues. Germline V gene data show CDR1 as LGHNA and CDR2 as YNFKEQ. V lost 4 bases and J 0 bases, leaving 9 bases between the germline ends. CDR3 DNA: TGTGCCAGCAGCCTCTGGGAGCCGAACACCGGGGAGCTGTTTTTT. Translated: CASSLWEPNTGELFF.

In this sample, this clone turned up a few times. The chain has TRBV5-6 and TRBJ2-7; 9 bases are a match to TRBD1. The germline V gene encodes CDR1 SGHDT and CDR2 YYEEEE. The CDR3 contains 16 residues. The V and J ends lost 3 bases and 0 bases, in that order; junction bases with no gene match: 7. The CDR3 loop reads CASSSPGQGSSYEQYF. As DNA, the CDR3 is TGTGCCAGCAGCTCGCCGGGACAGGGAAGCTCCTACGAGCAGTACTTC.

The count of this clone is one. The chain has TRBV20-1 and TRBJ2-7; D call uncertain. Germline lookup yields CDR1 DFQATT and CDR2 SNEGSKA (reference sequence). The V end was cut by 5 bases, the J end by 6 bases, with 11 bases between. The CDR3 is 11 amino acids. The CDR3 coding sequence is TGCAGTGCTTCTATTTTATCCGAGCAGTACTTC. Amino acids: CSASILSEQYF.

Here the CDR3 reads CASRGLAGVANTGELFF. The CDR3 nucleotides read TGTGCCAGCAGGGGACTAGCGGGAGTCGCGAACACCGGGGAGCTGTTTTTT. This rearrangement joins TRBV2 to TRBJ2-2, with 14 positions matching TRBD2. The germline gives CDR1 SNHLY, CDR2 FYNNEI. The V and J ends lost 6 bases and 0 bases, in that order; junction bases with no gene match: 3. The CDR3 sequence is 17 residues long.